The clone carrying this T cell receptor beta chain has just one count. Its specificity is unknown. This sample was taken from a study of Ad26.COV2.S vaccination and SARS-CoV-2 variants. Study-level results: With respect to non-spike TCR breadth, vaccine and placebo recipients were similar. The TCR-based breadth and depth measures might underestimate overall T cell responses.

V shed 3 bases and J 7 bases; nucleotides not matched to a gene: 3. The CDR3 covers 12 residues. Germline loops: CDR1 SGHNT, CDR2 YYREEE (reference sequence). This table comes from immunoSEQ multiplex PCR, and its TCRdb copy is limited to in-frame clones, with some not included. This table has over 110,000 clones, about nine tenths appearing once. This TCR derives from a human donor who had recovered from COVID-19. This specimen was peripheral blood, taken after recovery from COVID-19. The chain uses TRBV5-4 and TRBJ1-1; TRBD1 matches at 7 bases. CDR3 in DNA: TGTGCCAGCAGCTATGACAGGGATGAAGCTTTCTTT. This translates into CASSYDRDEAFF.